A selection of T cell receptor beta chains follows, all from one sample in a study of control samples from healthy donors and cancer patients. Profiled with immunoSEQ multiplex PCR; TCRdb holds only in-frame clones, not every one. The table has 400,000 to 450,000 clones, 80% to 95% seen once. The sample was PBMCs. All receptors come from a man in his forties with head and neck cancer. CDR3s include the opening cysteine and the closing phenylalanine or tryptophan. The D gene is left open where the match is weak. Only part of the rows carry a size: once, few, many, or a class if the clone is expanded.

TRBV7-8	NA	TRBJ1-5	NA	13	TGTGCCAGCAGCTTATATTCCGATCAGCCCCAGCATTTT	CASSLYSDQPQHF
TRBV7-9	NA	TRBJ1-4	NA	16	TGTGCCAGCAGCATAAAGCTCGGGGCAGAGAATGAAAAACTGTTTTTT	CASSIKLGAENEKLFF
TRBV7-2	NA	TRBJ1-1	NA	15	TGTGCCAGCAGCTTAGCGCGGACGGATGTCACTGAAGCTTTCTTT	CASSLARTDVTEAFF
TRBV28	NA	TRBJ1-5	NA	13	TGTGCCAGCAGTTCCGAGGGGGGAACGCCCCAGCATTTT	CASSSEGGTPQHF
TRBV20-1	NA	TRBJ2-7	NA	11	TGCAGTGCTAGAGAAACCTACGAGCAGTACTTC	CSARETYEQYF
TRBV27	TRBD1	TRBJ1-2	NA	17	TGTGCCAGCACCACCAAGCCGGGACAGGCCAACCTCCGGGGCTACACCTTC	CASTTKPGQANLRGYTF
TRBV14	NA	TRBJ2-2	NA	15	TGTGCCAGCAGCCAAGTAAGCCTAGGGACCGGGGAGCTGTTTTTT	CASSQVSLGTGELFF
TRBV5-1	TRBD1	TRBJ1-1	NA	14	TGCGCCAGCAGCTTTGGACAGGGAGGAACTGAAGCTTTCTTT	CASSFGQGGTEAFF
TRBV30	NA	TRBJ1-2	NA	14	TGTGCCTGGAGTGTACTGGGGGCAGGTGGTGGCTACACCTTC	CAWSVLGAGGGYTF
TRBV24-1	NA	TRBJ2-3	NA	14	TGTGCCACCAGTGATTCGGGTAGCACAGATACGCAGTATTTT	CATSDSGSTDTQYF
TRBV7-2	NA	TRBJ2-3	NA	12	TGTGCCAGCAGCTTCATCGCCGATACGCAGTATTTT	CASSFIADTQYF
TRBV4-3	TRBD2	TRBJ2-7	NA	14	TGCGCCAGCAGCCAAGTTCGGGGGGTAAGAGAGCAGTACTTC	CASSQVRGVREQYF
TRBV6-5	NA	TRBJ1-2	once	14	TGTGCCAGCAGTTTTAGCCCGACATCCTATGGCTACACCTTC	CASSFSPTSYGYTF
TRBV7-7	NA	TRBJ2-1	NA	14	TGTGCTAGCAGCTTAGCCCGTGGGAGCAATGAGCAGTTCTTC	CASSLARGSNEQFF
TRBV6-5	NA	TRBJ2-5	NA	14	TGTGCCAGCAGTTCCCTGGGCCTCCAAGAGACCCAGTACTTC	CASSSLGLQETQYF
TRBV28	NA	TRBJ1-1	NA	13	TGTGCCAGCAGTTGGTCAGGGGACACTGAAGCTTTCTTT	CASSWSGDTEAFF
TRBV7-9	NA	TRBJ2-5	NA	12	TGTGCCAGCAGCCCGTCTGGAGAGACCCAGTACTTC	CASSPSGETQYF
TRBV25-1	NA	TRBJ2-7	NA	14	TGTGCCAGCAGTGGCTGGTGGGGTTCCTACGAGCAGTACTTC	CASSGWWGSYEQYF
TRBV19	TRBD1	TRBJ2-2	NA	16	TGTGCCAGTAGTATGATTCAGGGGGCGAGCACCGGGGAGCTGTTTTTT	CASSMIQGASTGELFF
TRBV4-2	NA	TRBJ2-2	NA	17	TGTGCCAGCAGCCAAGTCGGACGACCCGAACTCACCGGGGAGCTGTTTTTT	CASSQVGRPELTGELFF
TRBV28	NA	TRBJ1-5	NA	16	TGTGCCAGCAGTTCCTCTTTAGGCAGGGGTAATCAGCCCCAGCATTTT	CASSSSLGRGNQPQHF
TRBV5-4	NA	TRBJ2-3	NA	12	TGTGCCAGCAGTCTGAACACAGATACGCAGTATTTT	CASSLNTDTQYF
TRBV5-4	NA	TRBJ1-2	NA	15	TGTGCCAGCAGCTTGGACGGCGGTTTTAACTATGGCTACACCTTC	CASSLDGGFNYGYTF
TRBV30	NA	TRBJ1-1	NA	13	TGTGCCTGGATAAGGGGTGAGGGCACTGAAGCTTTCTTT	CAWIRGEGTEAFF
TRBV11-3	NA	TRBJ2-2	NA	11	TGTGCCAGCACCTCCGGCGGGGAGCTGTTTTTT	CASTSGGELFF
TRBV28	NA	TRBJ2-2	NA	15	NA	CASSFGEGNTGELFF
TRBV5-8	TRBD1	TRBJ1-2	NA	13	TGTGCCAGCAGTTACAGGGGTTCGCTCGGCTACACCTTC	CASSYRGSLGYTF
TRBV28	NA	TRBJ2-6	NA	15	TGTGCCAGCAGCCCGGAGGTCTCTGGGGCCAACGTCCTGACTTTC	CASSPEVSGANVLTF
TRBV5-1	NA	TRBJ1-3	NA	16	TGCGCCAGCAGCTTGGGGCCTACAGAGACTGGAAACACCATATATTTT	CASSLGPTETGNTIYF
TRBV15	NA	TRBJ2-5	NA	15	TGTGCCACCAGCAGAGATAGGGCGCCGGGGGAGACCCAGTACTTC	CATSRDRAPGETQYF
TRBV6-5	NA	TRBJ2-2	NA	13	TGTGCCAGCAGTCGGCTGGGCACCGGGGAGCTGTTTTTT	CASSRLGTGELFF
TRBV30	TRBD2	TRBJ2-1	NA	13	TGTGCCGGGACCCGGGGGGGAGGAGGGGCCCAGTTCTTC	CAGTRGGGGAQFF
TRBV6-2/TRBV6-3	NA	TRBJ2-2	NA	16	TGTGCCAGCAGCCTTACCGGGACCTTGAGCACCGGGGAGCTGTTTTTT	CASSLTGTLSTGELFF
TRBV28	NA	TRBJ1-2	few	13	TGTGCCAGCAGTTCCGGAGGGTTCCGGGGCTACACCTTC	CASSSGGFRGYTF
TRBV25-1	NA	TRBJ1-2	NA	12	TGTGCCAGCAGTGAAAGGAACTATGGCTACACCTTC	CASSERNYGYTF
TRBV19	TRBD2	TRBJ2-1	NA	16	TGTGCCAGTAGTCCCCGGGGACTAGCGGTCTACAATGAGCAGTTCTTC	CASSPRGLAVYNEQFF
TRBV30	NA	TRBJ2-5	NA	12	TGTGCCTGGAGGGGAGACCAAGAGACCCAGTACTTC	CAWRGDQETQYF
TRBV25-1	NA	TRBJ2-3	NA	13	TGTGCCAGCAGTGAATCGGTTTTCGGTACGCAGTATTTT	CASSESVFGTQYF
TRBV28	TRBD1	TRBJ1-2	NA	14	TGTGCCAGCAGCGCACCGGGACAGGGATTTGGCTACACCTTC	CASSAPGQGFGYTF
TRBV7-9	TRBD2	TRBJ2-7	NA	18	TGTGCCAGCAGCTTCCCTCGACTAGCGGGAGGCCAGTCCTACGAGCAGTACTTC	CASSFPRLAGGQSYEQYF
TRBV30	TRBD1	TRBJ1-2	NA	12	TGTGCCTGCCAGGGGGGGAACTATGGCTACACCTTC	CACQGGNYGYTF